The clone carrying this T cell receptor beta chain occurred a few times. What it binds is unknown. TCRdb analysed the 5' RACE reads with MiXCR anew, one entry per CDR3 protein. The table shows some 840,000 distinct CDR3 sequences, with about 11% occurring only once. The CDR3 spans 13 residues. Trimming took off 3 bases at V and 4 bases at J, with 12 bases between the two ends. Germline V gives CDR1 DFQATT, CDR2 SNEGSKA (reference sequence). The source of the sample is a study of CD8 T cells in ankylosing spondylitis. Whole-study results and caveats: Characteristic, it appeared, of ankylosing spondylitis blood was a TCR beta motif of about eight highly homologous variants.

Material: blood, either unsorted or a sorted T cell fraction (not recorded which). This chain uses TRBV20-1 with TRBJ2-5; no clear D. The clonotype originates from a male donor with ankylosing spondylitis. The CDR3 nucleotides are TGCAGTGCTAGCGCAGATCGGGCAGAGACCCAGTACTTC. Its translation: CSASADRAETQYF.